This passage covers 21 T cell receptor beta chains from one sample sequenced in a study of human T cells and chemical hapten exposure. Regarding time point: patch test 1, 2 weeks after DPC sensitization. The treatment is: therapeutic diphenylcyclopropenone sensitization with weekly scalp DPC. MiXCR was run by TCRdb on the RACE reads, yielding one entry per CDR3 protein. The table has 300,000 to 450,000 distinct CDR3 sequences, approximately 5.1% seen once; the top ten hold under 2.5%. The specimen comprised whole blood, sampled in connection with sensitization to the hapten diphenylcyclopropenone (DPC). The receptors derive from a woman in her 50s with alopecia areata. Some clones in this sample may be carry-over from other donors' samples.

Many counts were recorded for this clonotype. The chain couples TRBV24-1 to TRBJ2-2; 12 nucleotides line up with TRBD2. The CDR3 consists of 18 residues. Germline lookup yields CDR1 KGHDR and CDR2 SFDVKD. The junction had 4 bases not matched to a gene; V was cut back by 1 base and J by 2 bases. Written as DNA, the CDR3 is TGTGCCACCAGTGATTTTGGACTAGCGGGAAGAAACACCGGGGAGCTGTTTTTT. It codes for CATSDFGLAGRNTGELFF.

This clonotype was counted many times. CDR3 nucleotides: TGCGCCAGCAGCCGCGGGGAGGGCACAGATACGCAGTATTTT. Translated: CASSRGEGTDTQYF. The gene calls are TRBV4-1 and TRBJ2-3; D is possibly TRBD2 (6 bases). V was shortened by 4 bases and J by 1 base, with 9 bases between the two germline ends. This CDR3 comprises 14 residues. The V gene's germline CDR1 is MGHRA and CDR2 YSYEKL.

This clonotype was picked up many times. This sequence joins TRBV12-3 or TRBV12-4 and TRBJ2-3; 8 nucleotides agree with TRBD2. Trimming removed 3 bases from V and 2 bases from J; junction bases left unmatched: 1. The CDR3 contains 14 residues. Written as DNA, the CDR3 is TGTGCCAGCAGTTTCGGGAGGGCCACAGATACGCAGTATTTT. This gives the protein CASSFGRATDTQYF.

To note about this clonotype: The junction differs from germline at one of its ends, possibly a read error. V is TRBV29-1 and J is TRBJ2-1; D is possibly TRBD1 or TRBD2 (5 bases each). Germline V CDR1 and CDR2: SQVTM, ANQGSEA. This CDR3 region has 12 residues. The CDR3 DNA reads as TGCAGCGTTGAAGGGGGGATGCGCCCCTTAGACTTC. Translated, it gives CSVEGGMRPLDF.

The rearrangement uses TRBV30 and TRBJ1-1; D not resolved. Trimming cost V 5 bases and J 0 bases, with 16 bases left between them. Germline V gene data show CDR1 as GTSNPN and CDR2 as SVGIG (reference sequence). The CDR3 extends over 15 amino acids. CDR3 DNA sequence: TGTGCCTGGGCGGCGGGGTTCGGTCTGAACACTGAAGCTTTCTTT. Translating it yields CAWAAGFGLNTEAFF.

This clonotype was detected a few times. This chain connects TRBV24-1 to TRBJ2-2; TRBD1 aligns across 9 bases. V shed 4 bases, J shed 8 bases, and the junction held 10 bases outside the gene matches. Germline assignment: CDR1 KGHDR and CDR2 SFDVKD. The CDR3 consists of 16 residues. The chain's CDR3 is CATSETGTGITGELFF. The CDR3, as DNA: TGTGCCACCAGTGAGACCGGGACAGGGATCACGGGGGAGCTGTTTTTT.

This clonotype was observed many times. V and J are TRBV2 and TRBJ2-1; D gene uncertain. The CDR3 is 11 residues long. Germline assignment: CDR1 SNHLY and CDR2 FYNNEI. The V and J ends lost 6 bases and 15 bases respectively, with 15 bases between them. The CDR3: CASRGSQPPFF. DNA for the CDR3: TGTGCCAGCAGGGGGTCCCAGCCCCCGTTCTTC.

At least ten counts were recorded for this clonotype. The CDR3 DNA reads TGCAGCGTCGAGGGTCACAGGGGGTCTGGCTACACCTTC. Its translation is CSVEGHRGSGYTF. The chain carries TRBV29-1 and TRBJ1-2, with 8 bases fitting TRBD1. The ends lost 6 bases at V and 7 bases at J; junction bases unmatched: 10. The CDR3 spans 13 residues. Looked up from germline, CDR1 is SQVTM and CDR2 is ANQGSEA.

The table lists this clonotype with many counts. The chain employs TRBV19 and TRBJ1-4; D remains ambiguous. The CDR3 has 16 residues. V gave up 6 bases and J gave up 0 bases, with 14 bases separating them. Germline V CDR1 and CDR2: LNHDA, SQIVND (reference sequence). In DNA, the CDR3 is TGTGCCAGTAGCGCCCGGATACGTGCAACTAATGAAAAACTGTTTTTT. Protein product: CASSARIRATNEKLFF.

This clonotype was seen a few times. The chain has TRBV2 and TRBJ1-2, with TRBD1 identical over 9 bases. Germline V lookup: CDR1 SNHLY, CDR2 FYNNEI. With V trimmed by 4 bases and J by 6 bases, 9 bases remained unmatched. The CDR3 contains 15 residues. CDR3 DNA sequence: TGTGCCAGCAGTGCCGGACAGGGGTCTTACGATGGCTACACCTTC. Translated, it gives CASSAGQGSYDGYTF.

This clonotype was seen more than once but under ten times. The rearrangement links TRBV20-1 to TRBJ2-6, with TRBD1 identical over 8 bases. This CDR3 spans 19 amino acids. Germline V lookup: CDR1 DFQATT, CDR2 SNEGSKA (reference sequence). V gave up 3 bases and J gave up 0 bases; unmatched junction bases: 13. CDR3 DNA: TGCAGTGCTAGGACAGGGGCCAAGGAAACGTCCTCTGGGGCCAACGTCCTGACTTTC. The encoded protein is CSARTGAKETSSGANVLTF.

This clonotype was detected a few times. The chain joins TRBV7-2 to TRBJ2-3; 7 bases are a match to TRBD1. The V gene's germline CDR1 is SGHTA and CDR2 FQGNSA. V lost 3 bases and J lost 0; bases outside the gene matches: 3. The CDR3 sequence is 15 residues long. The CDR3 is CASSFPGQSTDTQYF. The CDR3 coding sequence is TGTGCCAGCAGCTTTCCGGGACAGAGCACAGATACGCAGTATTTT.

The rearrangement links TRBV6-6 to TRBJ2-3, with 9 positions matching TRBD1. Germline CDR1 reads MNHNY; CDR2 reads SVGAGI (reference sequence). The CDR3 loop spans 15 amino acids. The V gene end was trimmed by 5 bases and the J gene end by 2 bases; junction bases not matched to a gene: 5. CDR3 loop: CASSPGQGYTDTQYF. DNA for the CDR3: TGTGCCAGCAGTCCGGGACAGGGTTACACAGATACGCAGTATTTT.

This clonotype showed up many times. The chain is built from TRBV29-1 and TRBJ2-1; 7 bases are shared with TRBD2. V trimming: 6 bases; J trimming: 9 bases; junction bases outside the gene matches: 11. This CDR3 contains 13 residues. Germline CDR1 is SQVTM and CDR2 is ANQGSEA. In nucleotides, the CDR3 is TGCAGCGTGGTTGACTGGGGGGGTGGTGAGCAGTTCTTC. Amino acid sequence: CSVVDWGGGEQFF.

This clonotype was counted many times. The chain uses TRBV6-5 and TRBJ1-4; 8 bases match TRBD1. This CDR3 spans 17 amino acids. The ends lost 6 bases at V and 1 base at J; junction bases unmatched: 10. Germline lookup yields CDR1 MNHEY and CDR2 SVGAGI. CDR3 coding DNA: TGTGCCAGCAGCGAGAGGACAGGGATTAGAACTAATGAAAAACTGTTTTTT. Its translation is CASSERTGIRTNEKLFF.

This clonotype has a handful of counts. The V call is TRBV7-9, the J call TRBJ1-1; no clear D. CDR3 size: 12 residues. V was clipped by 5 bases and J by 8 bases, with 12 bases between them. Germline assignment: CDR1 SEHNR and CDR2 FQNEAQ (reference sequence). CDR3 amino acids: CASSGSDLEAFF. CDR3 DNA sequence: TGTGCCAGCAGCGGCTCGGACCTCGAAGCTTTCTTT.

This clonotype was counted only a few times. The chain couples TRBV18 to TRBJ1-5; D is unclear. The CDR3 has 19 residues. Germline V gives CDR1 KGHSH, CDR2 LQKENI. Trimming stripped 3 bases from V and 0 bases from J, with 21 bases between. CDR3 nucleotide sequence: TGTGCCAGCTCACCGCGCGCGCAAAAAGTTTTTCCTAGCAATCAGCCCCAGCATTTT. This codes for CASSPRAQKVFPSNQPQHF. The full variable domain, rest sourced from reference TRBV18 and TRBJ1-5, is NAGVMQNPRHLVRRRGQEARLRCSPMKGHSHVYWYRQLPEEGLKFMVYLQKENIIDESGMPKERFSAEFPKEGPSILRIQQVVRGDSAAYFCASSPRAQKVFPSNQPQHFGDGTRLSIL.

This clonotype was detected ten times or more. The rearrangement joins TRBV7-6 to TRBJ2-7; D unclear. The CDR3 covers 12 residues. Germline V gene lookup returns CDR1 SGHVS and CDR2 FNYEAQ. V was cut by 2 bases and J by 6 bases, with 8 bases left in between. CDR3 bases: TGTGCCAGCAGCTTAAAGTACGGCGAGCAGTACTTC. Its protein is CASSLKYGEQYF.

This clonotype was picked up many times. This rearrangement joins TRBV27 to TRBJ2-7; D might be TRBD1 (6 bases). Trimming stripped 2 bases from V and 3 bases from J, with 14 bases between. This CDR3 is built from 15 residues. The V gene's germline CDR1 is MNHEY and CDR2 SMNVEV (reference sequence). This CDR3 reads CASSLGWGHDYEQYF. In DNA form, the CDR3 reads TGTGCCAGCAGTTTAGGTTGGGGGCATGACTACGAGCAGTACTTC.

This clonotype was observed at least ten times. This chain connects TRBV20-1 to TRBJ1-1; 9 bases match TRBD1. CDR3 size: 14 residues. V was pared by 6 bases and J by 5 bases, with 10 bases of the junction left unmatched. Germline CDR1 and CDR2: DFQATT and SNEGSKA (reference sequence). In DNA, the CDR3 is TGCAGTGCCCCCAGGACAGGGGAGAGGACTGAAGCTTTCTTT. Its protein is CSAPRTGERTEAFF.

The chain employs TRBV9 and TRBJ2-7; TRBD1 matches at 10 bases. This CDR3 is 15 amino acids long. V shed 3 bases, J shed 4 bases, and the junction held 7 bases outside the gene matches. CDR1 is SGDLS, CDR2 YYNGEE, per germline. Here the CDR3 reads CASSGGQGSTYEQYF. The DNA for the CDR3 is TGTGCCAGCAGCGGGGGACAGGGGAGTACTTACGAGCAGTACTTC.